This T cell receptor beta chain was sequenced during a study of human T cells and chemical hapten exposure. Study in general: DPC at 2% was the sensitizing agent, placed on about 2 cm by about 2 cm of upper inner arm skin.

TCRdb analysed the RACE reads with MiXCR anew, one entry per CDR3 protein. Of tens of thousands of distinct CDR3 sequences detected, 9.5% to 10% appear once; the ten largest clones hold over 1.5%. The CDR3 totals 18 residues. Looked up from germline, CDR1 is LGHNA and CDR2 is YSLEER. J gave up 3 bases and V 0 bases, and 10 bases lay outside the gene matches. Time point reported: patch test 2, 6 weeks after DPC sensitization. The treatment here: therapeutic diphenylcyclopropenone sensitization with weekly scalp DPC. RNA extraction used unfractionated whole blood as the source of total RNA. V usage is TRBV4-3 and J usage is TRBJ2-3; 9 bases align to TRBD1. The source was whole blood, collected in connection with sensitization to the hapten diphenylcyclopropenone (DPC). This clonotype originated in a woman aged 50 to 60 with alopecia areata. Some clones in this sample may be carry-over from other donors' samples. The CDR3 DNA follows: TGCGCCAGCAGCCAAGAATCCATGACAGGGGGAGTAACAGATACGCAGTATTTT. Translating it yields CASSQESMTGGVTDTQYF.